This TCR beta chain was identified during a study of tumor-infiltrating lymphocytes in primary liver carcinoma. The study co-extracted DNA and RNA from about 21-30 mg of unsorted bulk tissue. Starting from approximately 470 ng of total RNA, TCR beta cDNA was produced with a primer in the constant region. What produced the TCR beta libraries was three nested multiplex PCR rounds using slightly modified ARM-PCR. TCRdb re-analysed the multiplex PCR reads in MiXCR, keeping a single row per CDR3 protein. The sample lists about 92,000 distinct CDR3 sequences; less than 75% were seen once. The sequence was collected from a man in his forties or fifties with primary liver carcinoma and hepatitis B virus infection. The material sequenced was tumor-adjacent normal liver tissue.

CDR3 in DNA: TGTGCCAGCAGTGATTCGGCCTCTCGGAACCAGCCCCAGCATTTT. Amino acid sequence: CASSDSASRNQPQHF. The V and J genes are TRBV6-1 and TRBJ1-5, with no clear D. The germline V gene has CDR1 MNHNS and CDR2 SASEGT. The CDR3 totals 15 residues. The V end lost 3 bases, the J end lost 7 bases, and 16 bases lay between the germline ends.